The clone carrying this T cell receptor (beta chain) was picked up one time. This record belongs to a study of blood T cell repertoires in COVID-19. Overall study context: Sites across the United States, Italy and Spain contributed samples from acute and convalescent COVID-19. Nucleic acid was either cDNA or gDNA, and it came from T cells, B-cell-depleted T cells, or PBMCs.

Study processing details: Estimation of nucleated cell counts relied on the amplification of reference gene primers. Produced via immunoSEQ multiplex PCR; TCRdb's table is partial and in-frame only. The DNA was the basis for D and trimming; V, J and clone size are from that table. Of 56,000 or so clones listed, less than 90% are singletons. Sequenced material: peripheral blood. The origin of this receptor is an elderly woman with acute or convalescent COVID-19.

CDR3 nucleotide sequence: TGTGCCAGCAGCTTAGATGGGGTTGGAGGGCTGTTTTTT. Its protein is CASSLDGVGGLFF. The chain employs TRBV11-3 and TRBJ2-2; TRBD2 is a possible D gene (5 bases). CDR3 length: 13 residues. CDR1 is SGHNT and CDR2 is YENEEA in the germline V gene. V lost 0 bases and J 13 bases, leaving 12 bases between the germline ends. The full variable domain, in which reference TRBV11-3 and TRBJ2-2 provide the parts outside the CDR3, is EAGVVQSPRYKIIEKKQPVAFWCNPISGHNTLYWYLQNLGQGPELLIRYENEEAVDDSQLPKDRFSAERLKGVDSTLKIQPAELGDSAVYLCASSLDGVGGLFFGEGSRLTVL.